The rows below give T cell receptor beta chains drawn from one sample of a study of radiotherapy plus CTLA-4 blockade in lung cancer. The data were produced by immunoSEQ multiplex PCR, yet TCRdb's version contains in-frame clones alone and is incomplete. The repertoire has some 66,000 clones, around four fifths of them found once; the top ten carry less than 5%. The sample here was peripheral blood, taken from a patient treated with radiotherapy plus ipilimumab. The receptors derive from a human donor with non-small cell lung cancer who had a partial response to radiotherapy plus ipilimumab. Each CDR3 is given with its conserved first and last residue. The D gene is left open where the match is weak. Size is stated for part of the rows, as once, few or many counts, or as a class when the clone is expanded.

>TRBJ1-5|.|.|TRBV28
CASNGDTFQPQHF
TGTGCCAGCAATGGGGACACCTTTCAGCCCCAGCATTTT
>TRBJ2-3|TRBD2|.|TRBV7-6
CASSPRSASGASTDTQYF
TGTGCCAGCAGCCCGAGGTCGGCTAGCGGAGCCAGCACAGATACGCAGTATTTT
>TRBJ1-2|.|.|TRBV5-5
CASSQRQTNYGYTF
TGTGCCAGCAGCCAGAGACAGACTAACTATGGCTACACCTTC
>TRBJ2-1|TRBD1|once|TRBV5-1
CASSLGGGYYNEQFF
TGCGCCAGCAGCTTGGGAGGGGGCTACTACAATGAGCAGTTCTTC
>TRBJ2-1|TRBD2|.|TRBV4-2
CASSQAHLAGGLSYNEQFF
TGTGCCAGCAGCCAAGCTCATCTAGCGGGAGGGTTATCCTACAATGAGCAGTTCTTC
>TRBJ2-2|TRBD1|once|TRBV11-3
CASSPRDRGNGELFF
TGTGCCAGCAGCCCCCGGGACAGGGGGAACGGGGAGCTGTTTTTT
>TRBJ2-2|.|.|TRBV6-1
CASSDQAGTTGELFF
TGTGCCAGCAGTGACCAGGCAGGTACGACCGGGGAGCTGTTTTTT
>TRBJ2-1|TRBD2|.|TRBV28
CASTLGTSGAQFF
TGTGCCAGCACTCTCGGGACTAGCGGGGCACAGTTCTTC
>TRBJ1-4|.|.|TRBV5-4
CASSTGGATNEKLFF
TGTGCCAGCAGCACGGGGGGGGCAACTAATGAAAAACTGTTTTTT
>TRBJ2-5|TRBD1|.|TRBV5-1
CASSLVGTATVAETQYF
TGCGCCAGCAGCTTGGTAGGGACAGCCACCGTAGCGGAGACCCAGTACTTC
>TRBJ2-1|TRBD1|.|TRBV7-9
CASSLADRGSYNEQFF
TGTGCCAGCAGCTTAGCGGACAGGGGATCCTACAATGAGCAGTTCTTC
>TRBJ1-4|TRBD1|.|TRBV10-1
CASKMADRDEKLFF
TGCGCCAGCAAGATGGCGGACAGGGACGAAAAACTGTTTTTT
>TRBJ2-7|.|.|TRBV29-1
CSVVFGGSLYEQYF
TGCAGCGTTGTATTTGGGGGCTCACTCTACGAGCAGTACTTC
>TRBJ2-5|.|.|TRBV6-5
CASSYSNRQETQYF
TGTGCCAGCAGTTACTCCAACAGACAAGAGACCCAGTACTTC
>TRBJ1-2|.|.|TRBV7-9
CASSFAGDGYTF
TGTGCCAGCAGCTTCGCAGGGGACGGCTACACCTTC